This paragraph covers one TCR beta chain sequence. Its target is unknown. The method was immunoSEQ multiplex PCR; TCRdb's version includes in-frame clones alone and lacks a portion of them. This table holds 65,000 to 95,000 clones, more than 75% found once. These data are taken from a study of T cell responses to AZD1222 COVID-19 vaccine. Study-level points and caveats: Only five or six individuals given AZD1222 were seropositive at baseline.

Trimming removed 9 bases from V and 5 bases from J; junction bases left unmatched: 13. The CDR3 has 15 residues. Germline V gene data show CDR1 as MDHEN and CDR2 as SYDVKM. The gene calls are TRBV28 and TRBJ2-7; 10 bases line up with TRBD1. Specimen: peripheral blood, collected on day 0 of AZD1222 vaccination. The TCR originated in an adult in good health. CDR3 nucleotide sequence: TGTGCCAGTTCGGTGATCGGGACAGGGGTTAACGAGCAGTACTTC. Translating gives CASSVIGTGVNEQYF.